The 10 T cell receptor beta chains presented below share a single source sample, sequenced in a study of Ad26.COV2.S vaccination and SARS-CoV-2 variants. Treatment in this sample: 19 received Ad26.COV2.S at low or high dose, single or two shots; several received placebo; per-sample allocation not given. Day 63 after the first injection of vaccine or placebo was the sampling time. Generated by immunoSEQ multiplex PCR, the TCRdb table keeps only in-frame clones and is missing some. The table shows a few hundred thousand clones, with about 92% occurring only once. This sample comprised peripheral blood, obtained in a trial of Ad26.COV2.S vaccine versus placebo. Source of these receptors: a person between 18 and 60 years old who received the Ad26.COV2.S COVID-19 vaccine or a placebo.

This chain links TRBV6-5 with TRBJ1-3; tentative D call: TRBD1 (5 bases). V was cut by 6 bases and J by 0 bases, with 12 bases left in between. CDR1 is MNHEY, CDR2 SVGAGI, per germline. This CDR3 contains 15 residues. The CDR3 nucleotides read TGTGCCAGCAGGAGGGACCGATCCTCTGGAAACACCATATATTTT. It codes for CASRRDRSSGNTIYF.

This chain joins TRBV30 and TRBJ2-4; D gene unclear. The CDR3 totals 12 residues. The ends were cut back, 5 bases at V and 0 bases at J, with 5 bases in the middle. Per the germline V gene, CDR1 is GTSNPN and CDR2 is SVGIG (reference sequence). CDR3 bases: TGTGCCTGGCAGGAAGCCAAAAACATTCAGTACTTC. Its translation: CAWQEAKNIQYF.

The J gene is TRBJ2-1, the V gene TRBV7-9; tentative D call: TRBD2 (5 bases). V lost 11 bases and J lost 8, with 19 bases in between. Germline assignment: CDR1 SEHNR and CDR2 FQNEAQ (reference sequence). This CDR3 has 13 amino acids. CDR3 in amino acids: CAGERGLGDEQFF. The CDR3 DNA sequence: TGTGCCGGAGAACGGGGTCTGGGCGATGAGCAGTTCTTC.

As regards this clone: The sample holds other DNA sequences that translate to the same CDR3. The V and J genes are TRBV6-2 or TRBV6-3 and TRBJ1-5, with 11 bases that match TRBD1. Germline loops: CDR1 MNHEY, CDR2 SVGEGT. CDR3 size: 15 residues. V was pared by 4 bases and J by 3 bases, with 2 bases of the junction left unmatched. CDR3 amino acids: CASSWTGGYNQPQHF. The CDR3 nucleotides read TGTGCCAGCAGTTGGACAGGGGGCTACAATCAGCCCCAGCATTTT.

This rearrangement joins TRBV27 to TRBJ1-6; the D is unclear. This CDR3 region has 16 residues. Trimming removed 7 bases from V and 0 bases from J, with 13 bases in between. Per the germline V gene, CDR1 is MNHEY and CDR2 is SMNVEV (reference sequence). The CDR3 reads CASTPAGSSYNSPLHF. Here the CDR3 DNA reads TGTGCCAGCACCCCCGCTGGGAGCTCCTATAATTCACCCCTCCACTTT.

This clone was seen a few times. This sequence joins TRBV27 and TRBJ1-5; D may be TRBD1 (6 bases). Trimming pared 0 bases from V and 7 bases from J, leaving 22 bases between. In germline, CDR1 is MNHEY, CDR2 SMNVEV (reference sequence). The CDR3 is 18 residues long. The CDR3 region is CASSLSGGLGEGGQPQHF. CDR3 nucleotide sequence: TGTGCCAGCAGTTTATCGGGGGGCTTGGGGGAGGGAGGCCAGCCCCAGCATTTT.

The V call is TRBV7-2, the J call TRBJ2-7; the D gene could be TRBD1 or TRBD2 (6 bases each). The V end was cut by 3 bases, the J end by 2 bases, with 11 bases between. In germline, CDR1 is SGHTA, CDR2 FQGNSA. The CDR3 is 14 amino acids. The CDR3 region has the DNA TGTGCCAGCAGCTTCTGGAGGGGGGCCTACGAGCAGTACTTC. This gives the protein CASSFWRGAYEQYF.

V and J are TRBV3-1 (or the pseudogene TRBV3-2) and TRBJ1-6, with 9 bases lining up with TRBD1. The CDR3 runs 14 residues. Germline lookup yields CDR1 LGHDT and CDR2 YNNKEL (reference sequence). With 5 bases clipped from V and 9 bases from J, the junction kept 5 bases outside the gene matches. The CDR3 coding sequence is TGTGCCAGCAGCAACCTGGACAGGGGTTCACCCCTCCACTTT. It is translated as CASSNLDRGSPLHF.

The genes are TRBV28 and TRBJ2-2; 11 bases agree with TRBD2. The CDR3 extends over 19 amino acids. Looked up from germline, CDR1 is MDHEN and CDR2 is SYDVKM. Germline trimming cut 7 bases from V and 3 bases from J; bases unmatched to any gene: 16. CDR3 in DNA: TGTGCCAGCAATTCTCCGGGACTAGCGGCCAAGGGGGACACCGGGGAGCTGTTTTTT. Amino acid sequence: CASNSPGLAAKGDTGELFF. The variable domain in full, with the rest retrieved from reference TRBV28 and TRBJ2-2, is DVKVTQSSRYLVKRTGEKVFLECVQDMDHENMFWYRQDPGLGLRLIYFSYDVKMKEKGDIPEGYSVSREKKERFSLILESASTNQTSMYLCASNSPGLAAKGDTGELFFGEGSRLTVL.

V is TRBV28 and J is TRBJ2-1; TRBD2 agrees at 12 bases. The CDR3 has 14 residues. Germline assignment: CDR1 MDHEN and CDR2 SYDVKM. After removal of 5 bases from V and 11 bases from J, the junction contained 7 bases not matched to a gene. The CDR3 reads CASSGMTSGGKQFF. The CDR3 nucleotides read TGTGCCAGCAGTGGAATGACTAGCGGGGGAAAGCAGTTCTTC.